Here is one T cell receptor beta chain with its context. The antigen is not known. TCRdb ran MiXCR on the 5' RACE reads and lists one entry per CDR3 protein. The sample has fewer than 550,000 distinct CDR3 sequences, approximately 14% seen once. V trimming: 2 bases; J trimming: 1 base; junction bases outside the gene matches: 2. In germline, CDR1 is MNHEY, CDR2 SVGEGT. The length of the CDR3 is 15 residues. This entry belongs to a study of identical twins. Study-level points and caveats: Reduced insertions were recorded for abundant cord blood beta clonotypes, with no such pattern in memory repertoires.

The data were also submitted as part of a second study, on yellow fever vaccine responses in identical twins.

Material for sequencing was CD4+ T cells sorted from blood. The clonotype originates from a woman aged 18-29 years in good health. The genes are TRBV6-2 or TRBV6-3 and TRBJ1-1; 9 nucleotides match TRBD1. CDR3 in DNA: TGTGCCAGCAGTTACGACAGGGGGGGGAACACTGAAGCTTTCTTT. This translates into CASSYDRGGNTEAFF.